These 21 T cell receptor beta chains came from one sample sequenced in a study of CD8 T cells in ankylosing spondylitis. Study results and caveats: Characteristic of ankylosing spondylitis blood, it appeared, was a TCR beta motif comprising several highly homologous variants.

TCRdb reprocessed the 5' RACE reads via MiXCR and lists one record per CDR3 protein. The sample lists more than 600,000 distinct CDR3 sequences, around 20% occurring once. These receptors have no identified antigens. Source material: blood, either unsorted or a sorted T cell fraction (not recorded which). The receptors stem from a male donor with ankylosing spondylitis.

Many counts were recorded for this clonotype. The CDR3 DNA reads as TGTGCCAGCAGTACAGGGCTAGGGACAGATACGCAGTATTTT. Translating it yields CASSTGLGTDTQYF. The chain joins TRBV7-8 to TRBJ2-3; weak D call: TRBD1 (6 bases). This CDR3 is 14 amino acids long. Germline V gene lookup returns CDR1 SGHVS and CDR2 FQNEAQ. The V end was cut by 6 bases, the J end by 3 bases, with 13 bases between.

In this sample, this clonotype turned up a few times. This chain uses TRBV30 with TRBJ1-4; D is uncertain. Per germline, CDR1 GTSNPN and CDR2 SVGIG (reference sequence). V shed 0 bases and J shed 3 bases, with 2 bases lying between them. The CDR3 length is 12 residues. CDR3 sequence (DNA): TGTGCCTGGAGTGTCTCTAATGAAAAACTGTTTTTT. Protein: CAWSVSNEKLFF.

This clonotype has a handful of counts. V gene TRBV4-1 combines with J gene TRBJ2-7; 7 bases agree with TRBD1. This CDR3 comprises 16 residues. The ends lost 4 bases at V and 2 bases at J; junction bases unmatched: 11. Germline loops: CDR1 MGHRA, CDR2 YSYEKL. The CDR3 spells CASSLDRDIIAYEQYF. The CDR3 DNA follows: TGCGCCAGCAGCCTAGACAGGGATATCATCGCCTACGAGCAGTACTTC.

The V gene is TRBV24-1, the J gene TRBJ2-4; D may be TRBD1 (5 bases). Germline V gene lookup returns CDR1 KGHDR and CDR2 SFDVKD. The CDR3 contains 12 residues. The V gene lost 4 bases and the J gene lost 8 bases, with 8 bases spanning the gap. CDR3 DNA: TGTGCCACCAGTGACTTAGGGGACATTCAGTACTTC. Amino acid sequence: CATSDLGDIQYF.

CDR3: CASSVSSGRTSYNEQFF. CDR3 sequence (DNA): TGTGCCAGCAGCGTATCTAGCGGGAGGACCTCCTACAATGAGCAGTTCTTC. The chain couples TRBV9 to TRBJ2-1; 11 bases map to TRBD2. The V gene's germline CDR1 is SGDLS and CDR2 YYNGEE. V dropped 1 base and J dropped 0; count of bases not matched to a gene: 3. CDR3 length: 17 amino acids.

The table lists this clonotype with a few counts. The J gene is TRBJ2-7, the V gene TRBV6-1, with 12 bases aligning to TRBD2. The CDR3 consists of 14 residues. Unmatched junction bases numbered 4, after V lost 7 bases and J lost 3 bases. From germline, CDR1 is MNHNS and CDR2 SASEGT. CDR3 residues: CASKTTSGGYEQYF. The CDR3 DNA sequence: TGTGCCAGCAAGACGACTAGCGGGGGCTACGAGCAGTACTTC.

The V and J genes are TRBV12-3 or TRBV12-4 and TRBJ2-7; no firm D call. V lost 6 bases and J 0 bases, leaving 18 bases between the germline ends. The CDR3 loop spans 16 amino acids. In DNA form, the CDR3 reads TGTGCCAGCAGCCAAGGTCAGGAAACCTACTCCTACGAGCAGTACTTC. Protein sequence: CASSQGQETYSYEQYF.

In this sample, this clonotype turned up a few times. The chain carries TRBV4-1 and TRBJ2-2, with D perhaps matching TRBD1 or TRBD2 (5 bases each). Trimming left V 0 bases short and J 5 bases short, with 13 bases between. The V gene's germline CDR1 is MGHRA and CDR2 YSYEKL. The CDR3 loop spans 16 amino acids. The CDR3: CASSQEVGWGTGELFF. Here the CDR3 DNA reads TGCGCCAGCAGCCAAGAAGTTGGATGGGGGACCGGGGAGCTGTTTTTT.

The chain combines TRBV5-1 with TRBJ1-2; 10 bases map to TRBD1. The CDR3 is 15 residues long. V shed 3 bases, J shed 6 bases, and the junction held 8 bases outside the gene matches. The V gene's germline CDR1 is SGHRS and CDR2 YFSETQ. In DNA, the CDR3 is TGCGCCAGCAGCTCACGGACAGGGGGGGCTCATGGCTACACCTTC. This gives the protein CASSSRTGGAHGYTF.

The chain joins TRBV12-3 or TRBV12-4 to TRBJ2-6; 7 nucleotides agree with TRBD2. With V trimmed by 4 bases and J by 0 bases, 6 bases remained unmatched. This CDR3 is built from 17 residues. The CDR3 coding sequence is TGTGCCAGCAGTTCCCGGGACTACCACTCTGGGGCCAACGTCCTGACTTTC. Residues: CASSSRDYHSGANVLTF.

The chain has TRBV6-1 and TRBJ2-1; 12 nucleotides line up with TRBD2. V shed 5 bases and J 7 bases; nucleotides not matched to a gene: 9. Germline CDR1 MNHNS, CDR2 SASEGT. There are 16 residues in the CDR3. The CDR3 DNA sequence: TGTGCCAGCAGTCTCCAGACTAGCGGGAGATCTAATGAGCAGTTCTTC. Translated, it gives CASSLQTSGRSNEQFF.

The chain carries TRBV20-1 and TRBJ1-1; maybe TRBD1 (6 bases). The ends were cut back, 4 bases at V and 3 bases at J, with 6 bases in the middle. This CDR3 spans 11 amino acids. CDR1 and CDR2 from the germline V gene are DFQATT and SNEGSKA (reference sequence). The DNA for the CDR3 is TGCAGTGCTACAGGGGACACTGAAGCTTTCTTT. This gives the protein CSATGDTEAFF.

CDR3 bases: TGCGCCAGCAGCCCTCTGAGTTGGGAAAGCTCCTACAATGAGCAGTTCTTC. It encodes CASSPLSWESSYNEQFF. The chain links TRBV5-1 to TRBJ2-1; D gene uncertain. Per the germline V gene, CDR1 is SGHRS and CDR2 is YFSETQ. The V end was cut by 4 bases, the J end by 0 bases, with 17 bases between. The CDR3 covers 17 residues.

This clonotype was detected ten times or more. The chain joins TRBV12-3 or TRBV12-4 to TRBJ1-2, with unresolved D. The CDR3 is 13 amino acids. V gave up 5 bases and J gave up 1 base, with 8 bases separating them. Here the CDR3 DNA reads TGTGCCAGCAGTCGACACCGTAACTATGGCTACACCTTC. It yields the protein CASSRHRNYGYTF.

This sequence joins TRBV20-1 and TRBJ2-7, with TRBD2 matching over 13 bases. This CDR3 spans 16 amino acids. Germline CDR1 reads DFQATT; CDR2 reads SNEGSKA (reference sequence). The trim removed 1 base at V and 6 bases at J, leaving 9 bases unmatched. As DNA, the CDR3 is TGCAGTGCTAGAGCGATCACTAGCGGGAGGGTCGGCGAGCAGTACTTC. Its translation: CSARAITSGRVGEQYF.

J is TRBJ2-1 and V is TRBV20-1; possibly TRBD1 or TRBD2 for D (5 bases each). Deletions cut 5 bases from V and 4 bases from J, with 18 bases between. In germline, CDR1 is DFQATT, CDR2 SNEGSKA (reference sequence). The CDR3 is made up of 15 amino acids. CDR3 DNA sequence: TGCAGTGCTCCTCAAAACCGGGACGGATACAATGAGCAGTTCTTC. It specifies CSAPQNRDGYNEQFF.

This clonotype has only a few counts. The CDR3 region is CASSESGTVHQPQHF. Written as DNA, the CDR3 is TGTGCCAGCAGTGAATCTGGGACAGTGCATCAGCCCCAGCATTTT. This sequence joins TRBV25-1 and TRBJ1-5, with 7 bases lining up with TRBD1. CDR3 length equals 15 residues. The V gene's germline CDR1 is MGHDK and CDR2 SYGVNS. The V segment lost 1 base and the J segment 5 bases; nucleotides outside the gene matches: 5.

This rearrangement joins TRBV7-9 to TRBJ2-1, with 7 bases that match TRBD2. There are 16 residues in the CDR3. Germline loops: CDR1 SEHNR, CDR2 FQNEAQ (reference sequence). V trimming: 4 bases; J trimming: 9 bases; junction bases outside the gene matches: 15. The DNA for the CDR3 is TGTGCCAGCAGCTCGGGAGCGGGGTTAGTCCACCCTGAGCAGTTCTTC. This translates into CASSSGAGLVHPEQFF.

In this sample, this clonotype turned up many times. The chain employs TRBV20-1 and TRBJ1-5; 8 nucleotides match TRBD1. The CDR3 has 14 amino acids. J was trimmed by 4 bases and V by 0 bases; bases with no gene match: 2. Germline V gene lookup returns CDR1 DFQATT and CDR2 SNEGSKA (reference sequence). The CDR3 DNA is TGCAGTGCTAGAGAGGGACAGGTAAATCAGCCCCAGCATTTT. Its protein product is CSAREGQVNQPQHF.

The table lists this clonotype with a few counts. The rearrangement joins TRBV15 to TRBJ2-2; 7 bases map to TRBD1. Germline lookup yields CDR1 LNHNV and CDR2 YYDKDF (reference sequence). CDR3 length equals 14 residues. The V segment lost 5 bases and the J segment 6 bases; nucleotides outside the gene matches: 6. The CDR3 protein is CATSLTGRPGELFF. The CDR3 nucleotides read TGTGCCACCAGCCTGACAGGGCGTCCCGGGGAGCTGTTTTTT.

This rearrangement joins TRBV6-1 to TRBJ2-1; TRBD1 matches at 9 bases. V shed 5 bases, J shed 3 bases, and the junction held 5 bases outside the gene matches. This CDR3 is 15 amino acids long. Germline V gene sequence: CDR1 MNHNS, CDR2 SASEGT. Here the CDR3 DNA reads TGTGCCAGCAGTCCGGACAGGGGAGTCTACAATGAGCAGTTCTTC. Translating gives CASSPDRGVYNEQFF.